This T cell receptor (beta chain) was recovered during a study of control samples from healthy donors and cancer patients. Germline V gene data show CDR1 as SGHRS and CDR2 as YFSETQ. Trimming removed 0 bases from V and 0 bases from J, with 13 bases in between. CDR3 length equals 17 residues. Sequencing was performed with immunoSEQ multiplex PCR; in TCRdb, only in-frame clones are kept and a portion is missing. The table records 98,000 or so clones, roughly 82% of them present only once. The clonotype was recovered from a man aged 55 to 70 in good health. The chain links TRBV5-1 to TRBJ1-3; D ambiguous. The specimen was blood. CDR3 sequence reads: CASSLVPSSVSGNTIYF. CDR3 DNA sequence: TGCGCCAGCAGCTTGGTACCAAGCTCGGTCTCTGGAAACACCATATATTTT.